This is a list of T cell receptor beta chains from one sample in a study of shared clonotypes between healthy human individuals. TCRdb keeps only in-frame clones here, not all; method: immunoSEQ multiplex PCR. Among 90,000 to 150,000 clones listed, 68% were seen once. Material: memory CD8+ T cells sorted from blood. The source of these receptors is a woman aged 25 to 39 in good health. Each CDR3 is given with its conserved first and last residue. The D gene is left open where the match is weak. Clone size is stated in some rows and not others, as once, few, many or a class when expanded.

abundance: .
v_gene: TRBV28
j_gene: TRBJ2-5
d_gene: TRBD2
CDR3nt: TGTGCCAGCAGTTTATGGCTAGCGGGAGGCTCTAGTCCCACTGGGACCCAGTACTTC
CDR3aa: CASSLWLAGGSSPTGTQYF

abundance: .
v_gene: TRBV19
j_gene: TRBJ1-1
d_gene: .
CDR3nt: TGTGCCAGTAGTCCCGGACTGCTCACTGAAGCTTTCTTT
CDR3aa: CASSPGLLTEAFF

abundance: few
v_gene: TRBV11-2
j_gene: TRBJ2-2
d_gene: .
CDR3nt: TGTGCCAGCAGCTTAGTTCCAGACACCGGGGAGCTGTTTTTT
CDR3aa: CASSLVPDTGELFF

abundance: .
v_gene: TRBV4-1
j_gene: TRBJ1-2
d_gene: .
CDR3nt: TGCGCCAGCAGCCAAGATCGACCTTCCCGGGGCTATGGCTACACCTTC
CDR3aa: CASSQDRPSRGYGYTF

abundance: .
v_gene: TRBV6-5
j_gene: TRBJ2-1
d_gene: .
CDR3nt: TGTGCCAGCAGTACGACTAGTTCCTACAATGAGCAGTTCTTC
CDR3aa: CASSTTSSYNEQFF

abundance: .
v_gene: TRBV7-9
j_gene: TRBJ2-2
d_gene: .
CDR3nt: TGTGCCAGCAAAGGGTCACGGGCGAACACCGGGGAGCTGTTTTTT
CDR3aa: CASKGSRANTGELFF

abundance: few
v_gene: TRBV29-1
j_gene: TRBJ2-7
d_gene: .
CDR3nt: TGCAGCGGGCTGGGGGGCGACGAGCAGTACTTC
CDR3aa: CSGLGGDEQYF

abundance: many
v_gene: TRBV2
j_gene: TRBJ2-2
d_gene: .
CDR3nt: TGTGCCAGCAGCGGAGACTCCTCGAACACCGGGGAGCTGTTTTTT
CDR3aa: CASSGDSSNTGELFF

abundance: .
v_gene: TRBV19
j_gene: TRBJ1-6
d_gene: .
CDR3nt: TGTGCCAGTGCGACCGAAAAGAATTCACCCCTCCACTTT
CDR3aa: CASATEKNSPLHF

abundance: few
v_gene: TRBV7-9
j_gene: TRBJ2-1
d_gene: .
CDR3nt: TGTGCCAGCAGGATTGTGAATGAGCAGTTCTTC
CDR3aa: CASRIVNEQFF

abundance: few
v_gene: TRBV29-1
j_gene: TRBJ2-2
d_gene: .
CDR3nt: TGCAGCGTTGAAGAAGTCAGCGAGGTGTTTTTT
CDR3aa: CSVEEVSEVFF

abundance: few
v_gene: TRBV7-6
j_gene: TRBJ1-4
d_gene: .
CDR3nt: TGTGCCAGCAGCTCGGGGGTAGGCGCCGAAAAACTGTTTTTT
CDR3aa: CASSSGVGAEKLFF

abundance: .
v_gene: TRBV25-1
j_gene: TRBJ2-7
d_gene: .
CDR3nt: TGTGCCAGCGAAAGAGCAACCGGGACAAAGTACGAGCAGTACTTC
CDR3aa: CASERATGTKYEQYF

abundance: few
v_gene: TRBV10-1
j_gene: TRBJ2-1
d_gene: .
CDR3nt: TGCGCCAGCAGTGAAGGTAATGCCAATGAGCAGTTCTTC
CDR3aa: CASSEGNANEQFF

abundance: .
v_gene: TRBV5-1
j_gene: TRBJ1-1
d_gene: .
CDR3nt: TGCGCCAGCAGCTCGAATGACAGACCCAACACTGAAGCTTTCTTT
CDR3aa: CASSSNDRPNTEAFF

abundance: once
v_gene: TRBV5-4
j_gene: TRBJ2-5
d_gene: .
CDR3nt: TGTGCCAGCAGCTTGGAAGGGCCTTCAACGGAGACCCAGTACTTC
CDR3aa: CASSLEGPSTETQYF

abundance: .
v_gene: TRBV6-1
j_gene: TRBJ2-5
d_gene: .
CDR3nt: TGTGCCAGCAGTGAAGCCCAGGGTACACAAGAGACCCAGTACTTC
CDR3aa: CASSEAQGTQETQYF

abundance: .
v_gene: TRBV6-5
j_gene: TRBJ2-5
d_gene: .
CDR3nt: TGTGCCAGCAGTTACTCCGAACGTCCGGAAGAGACCCAGTACTTC
CDR3aa: CASSYSERPEETQYF

abundance: .
v_gene: TRBV5-4
j_gene: TRBJ1-1
d_gene: .
CDR3nt: TGTGCCAGCAGCTTTCAAGGTGGGGGAGCTTTCTTT
CDR3aa: CASSFQGGGAFF

abundance: .
v_gene: TRBV4-1
j_gene: TRBJ2-7
d_gene: .
CDR3nt: TGCGCCAGCAGCCCACGGCGGGGAGACAGGGCAATCCAAATCCCCTACGAGCAGTACTTC
CDR3aa: CASSPRRGDRAIQIPYEQYF

abundance: .
v_gene: TRBV7-9
j_gene: TRBJ1-1
d_gene: .
CDR3nt: TGTGCCAGCAGCCCCAGGAGTTACACTGAAGCTTTCTTT
CDR3aa: CASSPRSYTEAFF

abundance: .
v_gene: TRBV25-1
j_gene: TRBJ2-2
d_gene: .
CDR3nt: TGTGCCAGCAGCGAACGGGGGATTAACACCGGGGAGCTGTTTTTT
CDR3aa: CASSERGINTGELFF

abundance: .
v_gene: TRBV21-1
j_gene: TRBJ2-7
d_gene: .
CDR3nt: TGTGCCAGCAGTGGGCCCGTACACGTGTTAGACGAGCAGTACTTC
CDR3aa: CASSGPVHVLDEQYF

abundance: .
v_gene: TRBV2
j_gene: TRBJ1-2
d_gene: TRBD1
CDR3nt: TGTGCCAGCAGACAATCGACAGGGACGTCTAAGGTGGACACCTTC
CDR3aa: CASRQSTGTSKVDTF

abundance: many
v_gene: TRBV5-5
j_gene: TRBJ2-5
d_gene: .
CDR3nt: TGTGCCAGCAGCTTGTTGGGAAAAGAGACCCAGTACTTC
CDR3aa: CASSLLGKETQYF

abundance: .
v_gene: TRBV29-1
j_gene: TRBJ2-1
d_gene: .
CDR3nt: TGCAGCGTTGTGGGCGCCTACAATGAGCAGTTCTTC
CDR3aa: CSVVGAYNEQFF

abundance: .
v_gene: TRBV7-2
j_gene: TRBJ2-5
d_gene: .
CDR3nt: TGTGCCAGCAGCCGCCCCGCGAAAAACCAAGAGACCCAGTACTTC
CDR3aa: CASSRPAKNQETQYF

abundance: few
v_gene: TRBV13
j_gene: TRBJ2-1
d_gene: TRBD2
CDR3nt: TGTGCCAGCAGCCCCGGGACTACTAACAATGAGCAGTTCTTC
CDR3aa: CASSPGTTNNEQFF

abundance: .
v_gene: TRBV5-1
j_gene: TRBJ1-1
d_gene: .
CDR3nt: TGCGCCAGCAGCTTGGCCACGACGGTGAACACTGAAGCTTTCTTT
CDR3aa: CASSLATTVNTEAFF

abundance: .
v_gene: TRBV7-9
j_gene: TRBJ2-1
d_gene: TRBD2
CDR3nt: TGTGCCAGCAGCTTAGTTATAGCGGGAGGGCCTGGGGAGCAGTTCTTC
CDR3aa: CASSLVIAGGPGEQFF

abundance: .
v_gene: TRBV7-9
j_gene: TRBJ2-7
d_gene: TRBD1
CDR3nt: TGTGCCAGCAGCTCGGCCCGACAGGGGGTTACCTACGAGCAGTACTTC
CDR3aa: CASSSARQGVTYEQYF

abundance: .
v_gene: TRBV5-6
j_gene: TRBJ2-7
d_gene: .
CDR3nt: TGTGCCAGCAGCTTGGGGGGGAGCGGATACTACGAGCAGTACTTC
CDR3aa: CASSLGGSGYYEQYF

abundance: .
v_gene: TRBV7-8
j_gene: TRBJ2-7
d_gene: .
CDR3nt: TGTGCCAGCAGCTCACAGCGTCTTGGGGCGGGGCTCTACGAGCAGTACTTC
CDR3aa: CASSSQRLGAGLYEQYF

abundance: few
v_gene: TRBV28
j_gene: TRBJ1-3
d_gene: .
CDR3nt: TGTGCCAGCAGTTGGAGTGGAAACACCATATATTTT
CDR3aa: CASSWSGNTIYF

abundance: .
v_gene: TRBV4-1
j_gene: TRBJ1-4
d_gene: .
CDR3nt: TGCGCCAGCAGTCCGGGAGTATACGCTAATGAAAAACTGTTTTTT
CDR3aa: CASSPGVYANEKLFF

abundance: .
v_gene: TRBV9
j_gene: TRBJ2-1
d_gene: TRBD2
CDR3nt: TGTGCCAGCAGCGTAGCCGGCGGGAGTGATGAGCAGTTCTTC
CDR3aa: CASSVAGGSDEQFF

abundance: .
v_gene: TRBV19
j_gene: TRBJ2-7
d_gene: .
CDR3nt: TGTGCCAGTAGTATCCAGCAGTACTTC
CDR3aa: CASSIQQYF

abundance: once
v_gene: TRBV5-6
j_gene: TRBJ2-7
d_gene: TRBD2
CDR3nt: TGTGCCAGCAGTTTGAATATGGCGGGAGGGCCCTACGAGCAGTACTTC
CDR3aa: CASSLNMAGGPYEQYF

abundance: .
v_gene: TRBV7-8
j_gene: TRBJ1-2
d_gene: .
CDR3nt: TGTGCCAGCAGCTTAGGATCGGCTAACTATGGCTACACCTTC
CDR3aa: CASSLGSANYGYTF